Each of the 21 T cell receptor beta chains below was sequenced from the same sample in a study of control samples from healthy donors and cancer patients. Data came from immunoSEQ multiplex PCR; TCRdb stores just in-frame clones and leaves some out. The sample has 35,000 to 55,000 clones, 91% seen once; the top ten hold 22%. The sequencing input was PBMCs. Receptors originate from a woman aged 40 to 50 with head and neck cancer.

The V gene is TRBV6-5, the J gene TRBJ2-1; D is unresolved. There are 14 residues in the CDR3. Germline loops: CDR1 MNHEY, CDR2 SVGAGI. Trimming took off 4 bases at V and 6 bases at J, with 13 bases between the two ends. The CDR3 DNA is TGTGCCAGCAGTTCACGACCGAGGAGCAATGAGCAGTTCTTC. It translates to CASSSRPRSNEQFF.

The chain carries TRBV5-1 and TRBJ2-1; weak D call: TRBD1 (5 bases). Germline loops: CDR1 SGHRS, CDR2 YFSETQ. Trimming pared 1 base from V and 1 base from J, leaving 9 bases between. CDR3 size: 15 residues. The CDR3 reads CASSLRGTSYNEQFF. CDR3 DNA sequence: TGCGCCAGCAGCTTGAGGGGCACATCCTACAATGAGCAGTTCTTC.

The DNA for the CDR3 is TGTGCCAGTAGGAGGAACACTGAAGCTTTCTTT. Amino acid sequence: CASRRNTEAFF. The J gene is TRBJ1-1, the V gene TRBV19; no clear D. The V gene lost 6 bases and the J gene lost 1 base, with 3 bases spanning the gap. Germline V gene sequence: CDR1 LNHDA, CDR2 SQIVND (reference sequence). The CDR3 loop spans 11 amino acids.

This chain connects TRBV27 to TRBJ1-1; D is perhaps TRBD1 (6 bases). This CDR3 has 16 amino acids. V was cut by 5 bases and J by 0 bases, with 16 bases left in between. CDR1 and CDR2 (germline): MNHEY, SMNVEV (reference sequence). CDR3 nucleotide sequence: TGTGCCAGCAGTCCCTGGGACGGGGGCCTGAACACTGAAGCTTTCTTT. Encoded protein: CASSPWDGGLNTEAFF.

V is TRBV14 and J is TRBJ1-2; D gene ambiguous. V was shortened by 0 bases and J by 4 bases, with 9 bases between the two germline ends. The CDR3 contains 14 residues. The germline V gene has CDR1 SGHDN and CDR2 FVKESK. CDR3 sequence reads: CASSQDQRRYGYTF. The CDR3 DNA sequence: TGTGCCAGCAGCCAAGATCAGCGGCGCTATGGCTACACCTTC.

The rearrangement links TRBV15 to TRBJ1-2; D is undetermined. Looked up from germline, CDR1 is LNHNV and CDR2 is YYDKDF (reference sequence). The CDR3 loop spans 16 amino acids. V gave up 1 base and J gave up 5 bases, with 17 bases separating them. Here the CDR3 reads CATSRGRIGIGYGYTF. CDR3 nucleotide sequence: TGTGCCACCAGCAGAGGAAGGATAGGAATCGGGTATGGCTACACCTTC.

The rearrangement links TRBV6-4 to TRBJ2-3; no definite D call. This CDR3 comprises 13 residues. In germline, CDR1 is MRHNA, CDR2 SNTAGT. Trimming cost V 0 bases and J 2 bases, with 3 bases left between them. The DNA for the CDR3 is TGTGCCAGCAGTGACTCGACCACAGATACGCAGTATTTT. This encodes CASSDSTTDTQYF.

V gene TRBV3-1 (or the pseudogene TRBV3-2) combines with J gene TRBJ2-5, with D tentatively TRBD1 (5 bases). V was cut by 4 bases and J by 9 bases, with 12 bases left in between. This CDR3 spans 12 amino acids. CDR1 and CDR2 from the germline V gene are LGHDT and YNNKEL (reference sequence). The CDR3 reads CASSRPLGAQYF. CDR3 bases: TGTGCCAGCAGCCGTCCCCTAGGGGCCCAGTACTTC.

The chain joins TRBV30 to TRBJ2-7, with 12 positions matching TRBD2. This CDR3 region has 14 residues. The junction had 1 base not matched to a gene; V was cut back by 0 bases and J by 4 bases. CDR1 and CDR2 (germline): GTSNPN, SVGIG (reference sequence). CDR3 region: CAWSVTSGGYEQYF. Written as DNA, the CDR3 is TGTGCCTGGAGTGTTACTAGCGGGGGGTACGAGCAGTACTTC.

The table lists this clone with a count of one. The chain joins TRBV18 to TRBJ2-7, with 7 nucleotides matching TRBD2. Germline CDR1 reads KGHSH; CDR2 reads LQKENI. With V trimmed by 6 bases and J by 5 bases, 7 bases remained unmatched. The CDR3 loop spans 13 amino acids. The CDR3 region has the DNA TGTGCCAGCTCGACCCGGGACTACGACGAGCAGTACTTC. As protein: CASSTRDYDEQYF.

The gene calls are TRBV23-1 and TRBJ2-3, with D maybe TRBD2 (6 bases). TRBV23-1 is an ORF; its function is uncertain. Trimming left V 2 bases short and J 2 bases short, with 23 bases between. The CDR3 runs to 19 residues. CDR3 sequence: CASSQLSLRSREITDTQYF. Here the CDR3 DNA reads TGCGCCAGCAGTCAACTCTCCCTTCGAAGCCGGGAGATCACAGATACGCAGTATTTT.

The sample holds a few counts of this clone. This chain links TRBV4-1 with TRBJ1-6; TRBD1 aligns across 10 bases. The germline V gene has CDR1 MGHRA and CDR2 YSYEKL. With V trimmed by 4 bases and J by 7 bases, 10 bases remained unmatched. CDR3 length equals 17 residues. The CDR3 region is CASSLGGLGQGNSPLHF. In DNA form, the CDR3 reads TGCGCCAGCAGCCTCGGCGGCCTGGGACAGGGGAATTCACCCCTCCACTTT.

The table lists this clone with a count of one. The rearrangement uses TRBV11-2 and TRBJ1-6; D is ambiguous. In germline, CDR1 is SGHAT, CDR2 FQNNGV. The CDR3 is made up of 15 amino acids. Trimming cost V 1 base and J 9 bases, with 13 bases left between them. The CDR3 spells CASSLVWSDGSPLHF. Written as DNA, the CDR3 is TGTGCCAGCAGCTTAGTGTGGTCAGATGGTTCACCCCTCCACTTT.

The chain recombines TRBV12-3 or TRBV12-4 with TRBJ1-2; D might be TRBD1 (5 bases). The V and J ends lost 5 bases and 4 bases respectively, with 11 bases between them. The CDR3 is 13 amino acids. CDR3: CASSQAGGYGYTF. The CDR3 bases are TGTGCCAGCAGTCAAGCGGGGGGCTATGGCTACACCTTC.

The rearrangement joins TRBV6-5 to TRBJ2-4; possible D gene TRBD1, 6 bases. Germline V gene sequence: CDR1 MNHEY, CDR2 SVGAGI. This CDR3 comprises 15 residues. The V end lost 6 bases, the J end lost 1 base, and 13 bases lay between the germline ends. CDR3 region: CASSSGVLAKNIQYF. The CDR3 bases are TGTGCCAGCAGCTCAGGGGTTTTGGCCAAAAACATTCAGTACTTC.

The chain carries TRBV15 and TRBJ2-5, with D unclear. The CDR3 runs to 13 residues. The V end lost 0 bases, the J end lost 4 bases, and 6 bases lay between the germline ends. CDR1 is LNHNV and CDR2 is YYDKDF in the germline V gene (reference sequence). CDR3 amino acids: CATSRDASETQYF. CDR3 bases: TGTGCCACCAGCAGAGACGCTTCAGAGACCCAGTACTTC. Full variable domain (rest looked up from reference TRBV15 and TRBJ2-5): DAMVIQNPRYQVTQFGKPVTLSCSQTLNHNVMYWYQQKSSQAPKLLFHYYDKDFNNEADTPDNFQSRRPNTSFCFLDIRSPGLGDTAMYLCATSRDASETQYFGPGTRLLVL.

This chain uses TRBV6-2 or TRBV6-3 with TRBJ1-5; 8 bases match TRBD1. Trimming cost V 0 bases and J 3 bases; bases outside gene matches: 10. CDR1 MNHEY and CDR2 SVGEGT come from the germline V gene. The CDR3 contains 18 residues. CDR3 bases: TGTGCCAGCAGTTACTCCCAGGGGGCAGGGGGGTTCAATCAGCCCCAGCATTTT. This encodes CASSYSQGAGGFNQPQHF.

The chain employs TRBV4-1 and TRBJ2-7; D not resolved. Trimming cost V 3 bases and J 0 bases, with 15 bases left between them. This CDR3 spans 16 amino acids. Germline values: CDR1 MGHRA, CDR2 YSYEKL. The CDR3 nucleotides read TGCGCCAGCAGCCAGGGTCCGGCTCTTGTCTCCTACGAGCAGTACTTC. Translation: CASSQGPALVSYEQYF.

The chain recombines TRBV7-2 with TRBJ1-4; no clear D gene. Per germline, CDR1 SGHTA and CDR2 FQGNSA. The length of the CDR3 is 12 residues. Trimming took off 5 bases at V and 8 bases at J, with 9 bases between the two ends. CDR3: CASSLRGEKLFF. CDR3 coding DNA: TGTGCCAGCAGCCTAAGAGGGGAAAAACTGTTTTTT.

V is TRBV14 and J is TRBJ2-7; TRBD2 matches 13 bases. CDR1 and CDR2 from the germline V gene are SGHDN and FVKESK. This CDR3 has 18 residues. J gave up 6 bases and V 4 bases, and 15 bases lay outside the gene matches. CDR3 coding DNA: TGTGCCAGCAGCCTTTTCAGGACTAGCGGGAGCCCCTCCGGCGAGCAGTACTTC. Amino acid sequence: CASSLFRTSGSPSGEQYF.

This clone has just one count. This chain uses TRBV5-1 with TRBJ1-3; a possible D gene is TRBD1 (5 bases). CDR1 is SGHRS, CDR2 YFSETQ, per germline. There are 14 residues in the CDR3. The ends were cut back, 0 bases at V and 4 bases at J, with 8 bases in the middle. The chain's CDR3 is CASSLGQLGNTIYF. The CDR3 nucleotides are TGCGCCAGCAGCTTGGGACAGTTAGGAAACACCATATATTTT.